This TCR beta chain originates from a study of tumor-infiltrating lymphocytes in oesophageal squamous cell carcinoma. V lost 1 base to trimming and J lost 6 bases; unmatched junction nucleotides: 10. The CDR3 length is 18 residues. From germline, CDR1 is SGHAT and CDR2 FQNNGV. TCRdb used MiXCR to reprocess the PCR reads, holding one entry per CDR3 protein. The sample lists around 15,000 distinct CDR3 sequences, approximately 49% occurring once. V gene TRBV11-2 combines with J gene TRBJ1-6; TRBD1 matches at 9 bases. The TCR sequence derives from a female donor with esophageal squamous cell carcinoma. Sequenced: esophageal tumor tissue. CDR3 sequence (DNA): TGTGCCAGCAGCTTAGTCTCCACAGGGGGCGCGGGTAATTCACCCCTCCACTTT. Protein sequence: CASSLVSTGGAGNSPLHF.